Here is one T cell receptor beta chain with its context. The germline gives CDR1 MRHNA, CDR2 SNTAGT. Trimming cost V 6 bases and J 12 bases, with 17 bases left between them. CDR3 length equals 12 residues. The data belong to a study of blood T cell repertoires in COVID-19. On the study more broadly: Whether acute or convalescent, the COVID-19 samples came from the United States, Italy and Spain. In each case, the material was cDNA or gDNA derived from T cells, B-cell-depleted T cells, or PBMCs.

In the authors' methods: Reference gene primer amplification gave estimated nucleated cell counts. This table comes from immunoSEQ multiplex PCR, and its TCRdb copy is limited to in-frame clones, with some not included. V and J calls and clone size are as listed in that table; D and trimming were resolved from the DNA. Of 140,000 to 150,000 clones listed, 81% are singletons. The specimen sequenced was peripheral blood. V is TRBV6-4 and J is TRBJ1-1; the D gene is possibly TRBD1 (5 bases). This sequence was found in a human donor with acute or convalescent COVID-19. The donor label of this sample is uncertain. The CDR3 spells CASRGQGGKTFF. DNA of the CDR3: TGTGCCAGCAGGGGGCAGGGAGGTAAGACTTTCTTT.